This is a list of T cell receptor beta chains from one sample in a study of shared T cell receptors in the human thymus. The table came from immunoSEQ multiplex PCR; TCRdb's copy has only in-frame clones and leaves some out. This repertoire shows 600,000 or so clones, around 87% found once; its top ten account for just under 0.0095%. These data also formed part of another study, on human thymus T cells.

Sequencing was done on a sample of thymocytes. The receptor source for this set is a boy younger than two with a congenital heart defect. Both conserved end residues are part of each CDR3. Each record gives: clone size, J gene, V gene, D gene, CDR3 length, CDR3 DNA, CDR3 protein. D genes are given only for firm matches. The size of a clone is reported for some rows only, either as once, few or many, or as a class for expanded clones.

- TRBJ2-7 TRBV30 TRBD2 15 TGTGCCTGGAGTGTACCTAGCGGGGCCCTCTACGAGCAGTACTTC CAWSVPSGALYEQYF
once TRBJ2-4 TRBV13 TRBD1 16 TGTGCCAGCAGCGGCAGGACAGGGAGAGGCAAAAACATTCAGTACTTC CASSGRTGRGKNIQYF
once TRBJ1-2 TRBV2 TRBD1 13 TGTGCCAGCACCGTGGACAGGGACTATGGCTACACCTTC CASTVDRDYGYTF
once TRBJ2-3 TRBV10-3 TRBD1 16 TGTGCCATCAGAGAGGATCGGACAGGGGGAACAGATACGCAGTATTTT CAIREDRTGGTDTQYF
few TRBJ1-2 TRBV19 - 16 TGTGCCAGTAGTATCCACAGCCACCTCACTTTTTATGGCTACACCTTC CASSIHSHLTFYGYTF
few TRBJ2-1 TRBV25-1 TRBD2 18 TGTGCCAGCAGTGAATATATCCTAGCGGGCGACGAATACAATGAGCAGTTCTTC CASSEYILAGDEYNEQFF
- TRBJ2-7 TRBV4-1 TRBD2 13 TGCGCCAGCAGCCAATATAGCGGGTACGAGCAGTACTTC CASSQYSGYEQYF
- TRBJ2-2 TRBV4-3 - 18 TGCGCCAGCAGCCAAAGGCGGGACTCCAGAACGAACACCGGGGAGCTGTTTTTT CASSQRRDSRTNTGELFF
- TRBJ2-7 TRBV27 TRBD2 14 TGTGCCAGCAGTTTTAAGCGGGGGGGAAGCGAGCAGTACTTC CASSFKRGGSEQYF
- TRBJ2-7 TRBV7-9 - 15 TGTGCCAGCAGCTTAGCGAGGCTGGAAACCCACGAGCAGTACTTC CASSLARLETHEQYF
- TRBJ1-1 TRBV12-5 - 13 TGTGCTAGTGGTTTGGTAGTGGAGACTGAAGCTTTCTTT CASGLVVETEAFF
- TRBJ2-7 TRBV10-2 TRBD2 16 TGCGCCAGCAAAGCGACTAGCGGCCTAGCAACCTACGAGCAGTACTTC CASKATSGLATYEQYF
few TRBJ1-3 TRBV4-1 - 17 TGCGCCAGCAGCCACAGGCGGGGACTAATCTCTGGAAACACCATATATTTT CASSHRRGLISGNTIYF
- TRBJ1-5 TRBV4-2 - 20 TGTGCCAGCAGCCAAAAGCGGCACAGAACCAACCGCGATGGCAATCAGCCCCAGCATTTT CASSQKRHRTNRDGNQPQHF
- TRBJ2-5 TRBV4-3 TRBD2 15 TGCGCCAGCAGCCAAGAGCCAGCGGGAGGTTGGGAGCAGTACTTC CASSQEPAGGWEQYF
- TRBJ1-2 TRBV6-5 TRBD1 13 TGTGCCAGCAGTTCGACAGGGGGCGACGGCTACACCTTC CASSSTGGDGYTF
- TRBJ1-2 TRBV27 TRBD1 15 TGTGCCAGCAGTTTAAGGGCAGGGGGAAACTATGGCTACACCTTC CASSLRAGGNYGYTF
- TRBJ2-7 TRBV27 - 14 TGTGCCAGCAGTCGACTAGAAGGTTCCTACGAGCAGTACTTC CASSRLEGSYEQYF
- TRBJ2-1 TRBV6-5 - 15 TGTGCCAGCAGTTACTTAGATGATTCCTACAATGAGCAGTTCTTC CASSYLDDSYNEQFF
- TRBJ2-1 TRBV30 - 13 TGTGCCTGGAGTGTACTAGTCATCGGTGAGCAGTTCTTC CAWSVLVIGEQFF